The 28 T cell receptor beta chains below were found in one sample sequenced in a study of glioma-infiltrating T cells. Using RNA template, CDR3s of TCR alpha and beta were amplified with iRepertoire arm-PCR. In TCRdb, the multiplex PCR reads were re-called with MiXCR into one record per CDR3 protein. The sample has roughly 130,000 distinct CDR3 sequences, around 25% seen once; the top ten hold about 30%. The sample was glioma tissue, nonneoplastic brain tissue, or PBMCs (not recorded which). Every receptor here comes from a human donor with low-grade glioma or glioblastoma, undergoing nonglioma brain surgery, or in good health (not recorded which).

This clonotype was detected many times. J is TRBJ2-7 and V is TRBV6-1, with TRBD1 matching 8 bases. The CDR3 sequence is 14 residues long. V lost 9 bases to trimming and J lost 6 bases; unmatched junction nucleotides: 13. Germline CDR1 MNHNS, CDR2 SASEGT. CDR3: CASSTGAWGSEQYV. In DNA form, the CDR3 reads TGTGCCAGTTCGACAGGGGCTTGGGGATCCGAGCAGTACGTC.

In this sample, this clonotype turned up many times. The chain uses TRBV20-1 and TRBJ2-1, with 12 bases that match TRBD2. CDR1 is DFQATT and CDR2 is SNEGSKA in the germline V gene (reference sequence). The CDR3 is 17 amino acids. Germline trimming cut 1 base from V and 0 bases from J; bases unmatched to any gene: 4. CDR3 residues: CSARGTSGGSSYNEQFF. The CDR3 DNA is TGCAGTGCTAGAGGAACTAGCGGGGGGAGCTCCTACAATGAGCAGTTCTTC.

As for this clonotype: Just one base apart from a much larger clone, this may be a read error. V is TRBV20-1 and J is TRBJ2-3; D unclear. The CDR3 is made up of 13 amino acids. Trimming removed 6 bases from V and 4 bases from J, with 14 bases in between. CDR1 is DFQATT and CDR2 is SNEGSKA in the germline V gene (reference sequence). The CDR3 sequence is CSATDLRPDTQYF. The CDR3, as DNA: TGCAGTGCAACGGACCTGCGGCCAGATACGCAGTATTTT.

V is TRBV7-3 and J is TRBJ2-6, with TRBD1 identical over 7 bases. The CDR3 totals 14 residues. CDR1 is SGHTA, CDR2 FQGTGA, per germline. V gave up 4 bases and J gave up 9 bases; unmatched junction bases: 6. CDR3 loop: CASSSRGNDNVLTF. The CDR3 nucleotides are TGTGCCAGCAGCTCCAGGGGGAATGACAACGTCCTGACTTTC.

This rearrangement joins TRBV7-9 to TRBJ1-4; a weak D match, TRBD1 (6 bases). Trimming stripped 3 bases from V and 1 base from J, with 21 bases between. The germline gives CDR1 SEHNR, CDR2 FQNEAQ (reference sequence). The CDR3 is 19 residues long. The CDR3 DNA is TGTGCCAGCAGCTTTGACCTTAGGGCTTCACAGGGAACTAATGAAAAACTGTTTTTT. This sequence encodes CASSFDLRASQGTNEKLFF.

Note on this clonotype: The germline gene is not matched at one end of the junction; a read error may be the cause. This CDR3 reads CATSDSSDEKMFF. The CDR3 coding sequence is TGTGCCACCAGTGATTCCAGTGATGAAAAAATGTTTTTT. J is TRBJ1-4 and V is TRBV6-1; D unresolved. CDR1 is MNHNS and CDR2 is SASEGT in the germline V gene. The CDR3 is 13 residues long.

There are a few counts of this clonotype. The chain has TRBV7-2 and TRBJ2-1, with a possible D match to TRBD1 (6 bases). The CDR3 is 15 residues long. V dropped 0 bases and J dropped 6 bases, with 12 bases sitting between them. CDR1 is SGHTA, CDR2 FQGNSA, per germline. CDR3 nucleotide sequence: TGTGCCAGCAGCTTAGCGGGGGCCCCTACCAATGAGCAGTTCTTC. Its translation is CASSLAGAPTNEQFF.

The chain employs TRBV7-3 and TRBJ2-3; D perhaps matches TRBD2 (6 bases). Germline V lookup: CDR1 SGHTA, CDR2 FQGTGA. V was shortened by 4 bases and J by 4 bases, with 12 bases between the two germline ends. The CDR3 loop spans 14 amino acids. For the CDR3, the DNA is TGTGCCAGCAGCTCATCCCCTAGCGCAGATACGCAGTATTTT. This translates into CASSSSPSADTQYF.

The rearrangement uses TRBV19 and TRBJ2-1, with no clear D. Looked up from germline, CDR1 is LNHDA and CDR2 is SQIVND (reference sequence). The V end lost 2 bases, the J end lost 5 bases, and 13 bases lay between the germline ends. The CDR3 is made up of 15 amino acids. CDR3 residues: CASSIRQWENNEQFF. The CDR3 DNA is TGTGCCAGTAGTATACGGCAGTGGGAAAACAATGAGCAGTTCTTC. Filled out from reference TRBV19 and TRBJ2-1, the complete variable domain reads DGGITQSPKYLFRKEGQNVTLSCEQNLNHDAMYWYRQDPGQGLRLIYYSQIVNDFQKGDIAEGYSVSREKKESFPLTVTSAQKNPTAFYLCASSIRQWENNEQFFGPGTRLTVL.

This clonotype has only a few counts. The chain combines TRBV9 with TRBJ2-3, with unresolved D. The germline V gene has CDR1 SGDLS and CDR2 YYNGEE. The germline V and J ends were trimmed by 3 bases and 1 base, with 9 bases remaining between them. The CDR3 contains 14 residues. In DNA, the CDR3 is TGTGCCAGCAGCGCCATATCGGGCACAGATACGCAGTATTTT. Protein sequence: CASSAISGTDTQYF.

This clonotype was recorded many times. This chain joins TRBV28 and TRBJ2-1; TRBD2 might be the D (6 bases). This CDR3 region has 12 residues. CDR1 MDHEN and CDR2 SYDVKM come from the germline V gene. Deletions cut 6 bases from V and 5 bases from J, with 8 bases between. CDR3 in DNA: TGTGCCAGCAGCTCTAGCGACAATGAGCAGTTCTTC. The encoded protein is CASSSSDNEQFF.

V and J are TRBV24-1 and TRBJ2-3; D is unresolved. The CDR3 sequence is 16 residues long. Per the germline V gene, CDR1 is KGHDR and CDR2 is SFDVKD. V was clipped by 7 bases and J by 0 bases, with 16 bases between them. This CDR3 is CATSDVGSLSTDTQYF. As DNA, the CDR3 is TGTGCCACCAGCGACGTCGGCAGCCTAAGCACAGATACGCAGTATTTT.

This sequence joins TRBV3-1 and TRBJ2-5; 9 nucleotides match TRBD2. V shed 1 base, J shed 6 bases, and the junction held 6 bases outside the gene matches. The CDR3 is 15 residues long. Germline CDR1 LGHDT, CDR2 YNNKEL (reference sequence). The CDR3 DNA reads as TGTGCCAGCAGCCAAGGACGCGGGGGGGCACAGACCCAGTACTTC. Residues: CASSQGRGGAQTQYF.

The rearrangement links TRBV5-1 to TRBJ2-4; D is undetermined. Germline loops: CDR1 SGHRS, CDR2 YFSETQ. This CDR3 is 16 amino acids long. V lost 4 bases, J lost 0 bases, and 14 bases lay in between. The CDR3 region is CASSPWPPGAKNIQYF. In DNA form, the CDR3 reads TGCGCCAGCAGCCCCTGGCCCCCAGGAGCCAAAAACATTCAGTACTTC.

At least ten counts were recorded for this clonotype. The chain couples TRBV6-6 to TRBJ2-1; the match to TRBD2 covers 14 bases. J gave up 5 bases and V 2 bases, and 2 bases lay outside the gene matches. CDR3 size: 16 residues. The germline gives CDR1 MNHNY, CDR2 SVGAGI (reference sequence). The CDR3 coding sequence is TGTGCCAGCAGTTACGGACTAGCGGGGGGTGACAATGAGCAGTTCTTC. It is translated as CASSYGLAGGDNEQFF.

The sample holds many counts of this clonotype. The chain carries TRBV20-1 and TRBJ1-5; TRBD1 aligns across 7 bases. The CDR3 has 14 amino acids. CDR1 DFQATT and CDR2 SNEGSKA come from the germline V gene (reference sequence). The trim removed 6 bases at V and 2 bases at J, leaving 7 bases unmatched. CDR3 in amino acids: CSALAGGGNQPQHF. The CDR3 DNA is TGCAGTGCCCTTGCAGGGGGGGGCAATCAGCCCCAGCATTTT.

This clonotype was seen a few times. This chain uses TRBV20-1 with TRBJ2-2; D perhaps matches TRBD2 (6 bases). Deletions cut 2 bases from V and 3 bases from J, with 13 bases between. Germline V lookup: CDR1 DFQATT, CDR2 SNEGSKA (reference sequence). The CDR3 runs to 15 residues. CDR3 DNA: TGCAGTGCTAGATGGCCTAGCGATTACACCGGGGAGCTGTTTTTT. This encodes CSARWPSDYTGELFF.

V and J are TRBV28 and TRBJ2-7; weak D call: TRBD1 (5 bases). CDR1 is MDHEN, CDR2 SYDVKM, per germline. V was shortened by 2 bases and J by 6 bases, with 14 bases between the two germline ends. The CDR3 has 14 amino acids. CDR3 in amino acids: CASSLREGVGEQYV. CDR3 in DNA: TGTGCCAGCAGTTTACGTGAAGGGGTTGGCGAGCAGTACGTC.

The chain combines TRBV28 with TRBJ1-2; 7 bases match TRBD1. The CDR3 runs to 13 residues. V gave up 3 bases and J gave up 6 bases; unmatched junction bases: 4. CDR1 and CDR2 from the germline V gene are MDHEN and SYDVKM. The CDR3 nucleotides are TGTGCCAGCAGTTTTGAAGGGGGCGATGGCTACACCTTC. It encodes CASSFEGGDGYTF.

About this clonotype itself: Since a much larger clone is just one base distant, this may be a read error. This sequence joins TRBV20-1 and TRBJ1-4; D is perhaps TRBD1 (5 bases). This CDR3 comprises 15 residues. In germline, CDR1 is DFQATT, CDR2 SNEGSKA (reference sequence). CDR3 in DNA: TGCAGTGCTAGAGATTCGGGGGTTATAGGGGAAAAACCGTTTTTT. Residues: CSARDSGVIGEKPFF.

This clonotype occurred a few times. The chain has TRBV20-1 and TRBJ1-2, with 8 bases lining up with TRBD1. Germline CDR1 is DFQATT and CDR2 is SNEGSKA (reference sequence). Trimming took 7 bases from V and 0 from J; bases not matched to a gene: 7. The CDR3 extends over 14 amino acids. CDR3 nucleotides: TGCAGTGATTCCGGGACAGGCTCTAACTATGGCTACACCTTC. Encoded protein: CSDSGTGSNYGYTF.

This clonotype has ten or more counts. As DNA, the CDR3 is TGTGCCACCAGCAGATCGGGGACCTACAATGAGCAGTTCTTC. This gives the protein CATSRSGTYNEQFF. The chain is built from TRBV15 and TRBJ2-1, with D tentatively TRBD2 (5 bases). CDR1 LNHNV and CDR2 YYDKDF come from the germline V gene (reference sequence). Trimming shortened V by 2 bases and J by 2 bases, and 7 bases separated the two germline ends. This CDR3 is 14 amino acids long. The whole variable domain, remainder taken from reference TRBV15 and TRBJ2-1, is DAMVIQNPRYQVTQFGKPVTLSCSQTLNHNVMYWYQQKSSQAPKLLFHYYDKDFNNEADTPDNFQSRRPNTSFCFLDIRSPGLGDTAMYLCATSRSGTYNEQFFGPGTRLTVL.

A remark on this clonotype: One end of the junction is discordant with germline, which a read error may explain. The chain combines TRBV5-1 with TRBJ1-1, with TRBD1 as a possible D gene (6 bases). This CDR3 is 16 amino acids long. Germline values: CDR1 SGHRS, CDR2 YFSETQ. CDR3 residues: CASSLWGPGMNTEAFF. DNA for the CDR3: TGCGCCAGCAGCTTGTGGGGGCCGGGGATGAACACCGAAGCTTTCTTT.

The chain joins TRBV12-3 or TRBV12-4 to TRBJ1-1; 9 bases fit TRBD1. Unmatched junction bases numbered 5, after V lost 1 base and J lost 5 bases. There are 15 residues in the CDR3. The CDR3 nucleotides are TGTGCCAGCAGTTTAGGGGACAGGGTTAGGACTGAAGCTTTCTTT. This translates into CASSLGDRVRTEAFF.

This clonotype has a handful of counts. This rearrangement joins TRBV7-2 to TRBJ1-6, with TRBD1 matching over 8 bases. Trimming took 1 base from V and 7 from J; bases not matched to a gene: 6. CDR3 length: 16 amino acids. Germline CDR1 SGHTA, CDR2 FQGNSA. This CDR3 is CASSLGQGARNSPLHF. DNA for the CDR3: TGTGCCAGCAGCTTAGGGCAGGGGGCGCGGAATTCACCCCTCCACTTT.

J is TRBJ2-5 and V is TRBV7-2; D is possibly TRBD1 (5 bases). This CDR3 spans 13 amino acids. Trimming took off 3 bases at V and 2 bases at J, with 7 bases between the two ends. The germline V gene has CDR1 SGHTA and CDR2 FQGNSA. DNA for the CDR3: TGTGCCAGCAGCTTTGACAGACAAGAGACCCAGTACTTC. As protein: CASSFDRQETQYF.

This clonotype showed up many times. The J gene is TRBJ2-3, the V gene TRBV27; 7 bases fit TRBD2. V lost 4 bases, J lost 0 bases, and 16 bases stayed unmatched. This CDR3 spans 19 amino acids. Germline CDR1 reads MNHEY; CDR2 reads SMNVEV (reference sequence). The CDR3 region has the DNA TGTGCCAGCAGTTCCTACAACGCGATGGCGGGGGTTAGCACAGATACGCAGTATTTT. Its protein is CASSSYNAMAGVSTDTQYF.

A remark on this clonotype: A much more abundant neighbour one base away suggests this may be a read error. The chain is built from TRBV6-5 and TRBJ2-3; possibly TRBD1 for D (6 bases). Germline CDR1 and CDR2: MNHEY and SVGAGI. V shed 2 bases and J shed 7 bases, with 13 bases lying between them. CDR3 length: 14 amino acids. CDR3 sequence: CASSYDTGPNTQYF. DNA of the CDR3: TGTGCCAGCAGTTACGACACAGGGCCCAATACGCAGTATTTT.